Listed here is a single T cell receptor (beta chain). The germline gives CDR1 SQVTM, CDR2 ANQGSEA. The trim removed 0 bases at V and 4 bases at J, leaving 10 bases unmatched. This CDR3 has 16 residues. The method was immunoSEQ multiplex PCR; TCRdb's version includes in-frame clones alone and lacks a portion of them. The sample has roughly 56,000 clones, about 87% seen once. The source of the sample is a study of technical replicates of blood from several donors. V is TRBV29-1 and J is TRBJ1-1, with 8 bases identical to TRBD1. The TCR was taken from a human donor in good health. Some clones in this sample may be carry-over from other donors' samples. Specimen: PBMCs. The chain's CDR3 is CSVEDLGDRRGTEAFF. The CDR3 DNA sequence: TGCAGCGTTGAAGATCTCGGGGACAGGCGGGGCACTGAAGCTTTCTTT. Looking up the rest from reference TRBV29-1 and TRBJ1-1 gives the full variable domain: SAVISQKPSRDICQRGTSLTIQCQVDSQVTMMFWYRQQPGQSLTLIATANQGSEATYESGFVIDKFPISRPNLTFSTLTVSNMSPEDSSIYLCSVEDLGDRRGTEAFFGQGTRLTVV.